This paragraph covers one T cell receptor (beta chain) sequence. No antigen is known for it. V lost 3 bases to trimming and J lost 0 bases, with 8 bases between them. The CDR3 is 15 residues long. The germline gives CDR1 SGHNT, CDR2 YENEEA. This specimen comes from a study of T cell responses to AZD1222 COVID-19 vaccine. Study-wide context: Recipients boosted at about 4 weeks or about 12 weeks are pooled. Study observations and caveats: Spike-specific TCR repertoires showed rising breadth and depth after two AZD1222 doses. Donors were chiefly white British, with a greater number of females, and clonal diversity was perhaps underestimated.

Generated by immunoSEQ multiplex PCR, the TCRdb table keeps only in-frame clones and is missing some. The sample lists about 95,000 clones; roughly 89% were seen once. The TCR comes from an adult in good health. The material was peripheral blood, obtained on day 0 of AZD1222 vaccination. The V and J genes are TRBV11-3 and TRBJ2-2; TRBD1 is a possible D gene (5 bases). CDR3 sequence: CASSFRAANTGELFF. CDR3 in DNA: TGTGCCAGCAGCTTCAGGGCGGCGAACACCGGGGAGCTGTTTTTT.